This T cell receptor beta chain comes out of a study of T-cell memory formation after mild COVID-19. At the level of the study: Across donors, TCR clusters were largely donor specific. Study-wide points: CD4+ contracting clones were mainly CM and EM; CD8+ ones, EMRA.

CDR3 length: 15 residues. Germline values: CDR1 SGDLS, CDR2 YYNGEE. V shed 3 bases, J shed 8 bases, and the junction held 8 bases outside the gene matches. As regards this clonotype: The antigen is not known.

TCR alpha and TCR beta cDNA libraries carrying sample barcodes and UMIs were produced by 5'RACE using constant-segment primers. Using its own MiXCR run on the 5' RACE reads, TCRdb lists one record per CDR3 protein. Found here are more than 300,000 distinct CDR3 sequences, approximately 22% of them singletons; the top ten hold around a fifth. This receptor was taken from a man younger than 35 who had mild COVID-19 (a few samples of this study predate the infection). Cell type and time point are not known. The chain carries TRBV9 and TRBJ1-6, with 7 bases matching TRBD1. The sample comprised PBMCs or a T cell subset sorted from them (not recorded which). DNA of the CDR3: TGTGCCAGCAGCGCAACTACAACAGGGGATTCACCCCTCCACTTT. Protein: CASSATTTGDSPLHF.